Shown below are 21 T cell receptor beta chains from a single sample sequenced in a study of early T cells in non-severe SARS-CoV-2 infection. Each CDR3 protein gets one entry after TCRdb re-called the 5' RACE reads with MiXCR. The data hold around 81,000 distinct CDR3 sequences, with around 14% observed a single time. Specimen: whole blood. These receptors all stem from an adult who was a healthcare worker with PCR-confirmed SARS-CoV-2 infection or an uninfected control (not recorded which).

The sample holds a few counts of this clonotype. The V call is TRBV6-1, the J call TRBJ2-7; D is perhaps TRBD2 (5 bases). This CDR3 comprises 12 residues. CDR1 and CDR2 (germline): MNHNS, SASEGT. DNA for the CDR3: TGTGCTACCTCGGAGGAATCCTACGAGCAGTACTTC. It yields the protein CATSEESYEQYF.

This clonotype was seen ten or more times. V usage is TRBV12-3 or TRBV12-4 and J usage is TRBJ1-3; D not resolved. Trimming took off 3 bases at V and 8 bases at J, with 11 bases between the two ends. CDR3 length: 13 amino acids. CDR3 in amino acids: CASSFPPWYTIYF. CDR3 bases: TGTGCCAGCAGTTTCCCCCCGTGGTACACCATATATTTT.

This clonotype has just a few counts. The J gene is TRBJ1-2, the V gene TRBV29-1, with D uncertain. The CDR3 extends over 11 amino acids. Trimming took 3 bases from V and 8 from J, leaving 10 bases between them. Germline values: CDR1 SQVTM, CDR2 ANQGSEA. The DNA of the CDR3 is TGCAGCGTTGATTCGGGGAGAGGCTACACCTTC. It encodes CSVDSGRGYTF.

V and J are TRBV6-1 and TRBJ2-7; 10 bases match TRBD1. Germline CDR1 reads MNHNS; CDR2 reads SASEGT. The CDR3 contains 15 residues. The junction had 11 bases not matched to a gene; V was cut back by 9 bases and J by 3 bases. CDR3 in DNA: TGTGCCAGTGTCAAATTGGGACAGGGGATCTACGAGCAGTACTTC. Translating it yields CASVKLGQGIYEQYF.

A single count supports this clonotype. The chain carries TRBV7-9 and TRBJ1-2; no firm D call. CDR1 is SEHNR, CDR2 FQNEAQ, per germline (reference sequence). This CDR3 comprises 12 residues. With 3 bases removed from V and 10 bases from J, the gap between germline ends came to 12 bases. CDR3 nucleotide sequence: TGTGCCAGCAGCTTTGAAAATGGCGACTACACCTTC. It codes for CASSFENGDYTF.

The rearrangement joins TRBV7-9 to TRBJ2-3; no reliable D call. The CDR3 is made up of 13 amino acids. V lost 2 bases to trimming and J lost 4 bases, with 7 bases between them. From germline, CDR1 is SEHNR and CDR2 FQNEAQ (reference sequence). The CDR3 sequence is CASSLTFPDTQYF. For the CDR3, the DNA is TGTGCCAGCAGCTTAACGTTTCCAGATACGCAGTATTTT.

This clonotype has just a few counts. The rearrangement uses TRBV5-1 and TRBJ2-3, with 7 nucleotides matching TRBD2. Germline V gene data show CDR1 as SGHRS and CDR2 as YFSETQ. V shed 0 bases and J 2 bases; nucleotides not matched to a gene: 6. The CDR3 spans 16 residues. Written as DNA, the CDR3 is TGCGCCAGCAGCTTGGGGATCCGGGGGGACACAGATACGCAGTATTTT. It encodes CASSLGIRGDTDTQYF. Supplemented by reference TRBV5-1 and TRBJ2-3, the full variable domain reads KAGVTQTPRYLIKTRGQQVTLSCSPISGHRSVSWYQQTPGQGLQFLFEYFSETQRNKGNFPGRFSGRQFSNSRSEMNVSTLELGDSALYLCASSLGIRGDTDTQYFGPGTRLTVL.

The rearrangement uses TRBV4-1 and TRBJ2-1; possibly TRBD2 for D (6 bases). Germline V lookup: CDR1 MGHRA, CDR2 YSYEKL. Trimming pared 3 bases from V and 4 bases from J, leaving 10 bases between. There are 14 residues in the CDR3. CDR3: CASSQGLLYNEQFF. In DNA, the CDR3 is TGCGCCAGCAGCCAGGGACTGTTATACAATGAGCAGTTCTTC.

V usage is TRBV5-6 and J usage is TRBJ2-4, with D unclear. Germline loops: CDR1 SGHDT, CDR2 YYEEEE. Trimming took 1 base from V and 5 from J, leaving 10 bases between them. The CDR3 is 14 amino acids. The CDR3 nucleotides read TGTGCCAGCAGCTTGCAAACCCAGGAAAACATTCAGTACTTC. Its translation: CASSLQTQENIQYF. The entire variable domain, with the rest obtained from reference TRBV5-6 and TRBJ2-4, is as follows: DAGVTQSPTHLIKTRGQQVTLRCSPKSGHDTVSWYQQALGQGPQFIFQYYEEEERQRGNFPDRFSGHQFPNYSSELNVNALLLGDSALYLCASSLQTQENIQYFGAGTRLSVL.

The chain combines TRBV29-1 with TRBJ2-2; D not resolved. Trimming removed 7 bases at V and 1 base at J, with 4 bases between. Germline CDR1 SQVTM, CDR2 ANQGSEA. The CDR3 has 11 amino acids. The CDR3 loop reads CSAGNTGELFF. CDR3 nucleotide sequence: TGCAGCGCCGGGAACACCGGGGAGCTGTTTTTT.

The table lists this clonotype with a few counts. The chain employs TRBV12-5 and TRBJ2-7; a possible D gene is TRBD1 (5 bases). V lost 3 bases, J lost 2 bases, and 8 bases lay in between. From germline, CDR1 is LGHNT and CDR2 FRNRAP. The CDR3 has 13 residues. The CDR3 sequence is CASGLDSPYEQYF. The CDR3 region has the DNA TGTGCTAGTGGTTTAGACAGCCCCTACGAGCAGTACTTC.

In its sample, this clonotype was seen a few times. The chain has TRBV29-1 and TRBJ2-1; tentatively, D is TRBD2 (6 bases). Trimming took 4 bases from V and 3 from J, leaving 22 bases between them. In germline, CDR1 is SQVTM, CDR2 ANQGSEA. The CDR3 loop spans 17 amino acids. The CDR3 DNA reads TGCAGCGTTGGAGGTAGCGGTTCTACCGAAATCTACAATGAGCAGTTCTTC. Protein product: CSVGGSGSTEIYNEQFF.

The CDR3 DNA sequence: TGCAGCGTACAGGGCACGGGAGAAAAACTGTTTTTT. Its translation: CSVQGTGEKLFF. V and J are TRBV29-1 and TRBJ1-4, with D maybe TRBD1 (6 bases). Germline CDR1 and CDR2: SQVTM and ANQGSEA. The CDR3 totals 12 residues. Trimming left V 6 bases short and J 8 bases short, with 13 bases between.

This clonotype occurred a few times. The CDR3 loop is CASSPQAQFTDTQYF. The DNA for the CDR3 is TGTGCCAGCTCACCACAGGCACAGTTCACAGATACGCAGTATTTT. The gene calls are TRBV18 and TRBJ2-3; D unclear. V was cut by 1 base and J by 2 bases, with 10 bases left in between. The germline V gene encodes CDR1 KGHSH and CDR2 LQKENI. There are 15 residues in the CDR3.

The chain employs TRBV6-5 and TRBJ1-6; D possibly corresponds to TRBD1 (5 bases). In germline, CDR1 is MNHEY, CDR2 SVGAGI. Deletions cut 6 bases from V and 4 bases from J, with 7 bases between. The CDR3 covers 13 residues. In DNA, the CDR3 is TGTGCCAGCAGGACAGATTATAATTCACCCCTCCACTTT. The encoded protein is CASRTDYNSPLHF.

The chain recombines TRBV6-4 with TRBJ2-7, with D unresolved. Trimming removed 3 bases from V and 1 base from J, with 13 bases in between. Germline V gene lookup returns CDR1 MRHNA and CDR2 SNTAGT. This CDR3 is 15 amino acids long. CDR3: CASSERPSLSYEQYF. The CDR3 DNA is TGTGCCAGCAGTGAAAGGCCTTCCTTGTCCTACGAGCAGTACTTC.

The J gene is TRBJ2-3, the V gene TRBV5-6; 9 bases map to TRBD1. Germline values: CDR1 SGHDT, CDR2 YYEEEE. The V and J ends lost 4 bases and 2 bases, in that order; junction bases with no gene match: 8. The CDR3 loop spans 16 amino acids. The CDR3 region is CASSIYRGPSTDTQYF. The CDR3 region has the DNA TGTGCCAGCAGCATCTACAGGGGGCCGTCCACAGATACGCAGTATTTT.

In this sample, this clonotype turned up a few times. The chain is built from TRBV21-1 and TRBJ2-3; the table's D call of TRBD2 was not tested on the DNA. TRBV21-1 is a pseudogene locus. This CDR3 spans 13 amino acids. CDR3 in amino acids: CACLAGGADTQYF. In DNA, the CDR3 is TGTGCCTGTTTAGCGGGGGGTGCAGATACGCAGTATTTT.

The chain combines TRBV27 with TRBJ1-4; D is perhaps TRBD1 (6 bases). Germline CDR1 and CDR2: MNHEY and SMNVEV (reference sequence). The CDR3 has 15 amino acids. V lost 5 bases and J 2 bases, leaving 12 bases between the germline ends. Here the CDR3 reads CASSRDRTTNEKLFF. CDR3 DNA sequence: TGTGCCAGCAGTCGCGACAGGACTACTAATGAAAAACTGTTTTTT.

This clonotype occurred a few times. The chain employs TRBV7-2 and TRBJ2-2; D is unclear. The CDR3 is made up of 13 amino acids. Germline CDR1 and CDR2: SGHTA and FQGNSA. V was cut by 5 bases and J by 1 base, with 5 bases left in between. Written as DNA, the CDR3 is TGTGCCAGCAGCATACAGAACACCGGGGAGCTGTTTTTT. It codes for CASSIQNTGELFF. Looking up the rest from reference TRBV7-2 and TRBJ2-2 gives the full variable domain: GAGVSQSPSNKVTEKGKDVELRCDPISGHTALYWYRQSLGQGLEFLIYFQGNSAPDKSGLPSDRFSAERTGGSVSTLTIQRTQQEDSAVYLCASSIQNTGELFFGEGSRLTVL.

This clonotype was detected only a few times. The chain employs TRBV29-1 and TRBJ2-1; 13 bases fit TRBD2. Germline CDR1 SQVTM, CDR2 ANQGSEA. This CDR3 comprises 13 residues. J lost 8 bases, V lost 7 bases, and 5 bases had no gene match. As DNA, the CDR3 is TGCAGCGCGACGACTAGCGGGGGGTATGAGCAGTTCTTC. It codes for CSATTSGGYEQFF.